This T cell receptor beta chain stems from a study of T cell responses to AZD1222 COVID-19 vaccine. General study points: Spike regions recognized by vaccine-associated CD4 TCRs spanned the protein, led by 160-218 and 743-854.

This clone occurred once. Antigen unknown. The repertoire was sequenced with immunoSEQ multiplex PCR; TCRdb's copy has only in-frame clones and lacks some. The sample lists some 130,000 clones; around 90% were seen once. V lost 1 base to trimming and J lost 0 bases; unmatched junction nucleotides: 10. Germline CDR1 SGHAT, CDR2 FQNNGV. The CDR3 consists of 19 residues. The V and J genes are TRBV11-2 and TRBJ1-3; 9 bases are shared with TRBD1. The TCR was taken from an adult in good health. The starting material was peripheral blood, obtained on day 0 of AZD1222 vaccination. CDR3 sequence (DNA): TGTGCCAGCAGCTTAGCAACGGGACAGGGAACCGTCTCTGGAAACACCATATATTTT. Its protein is CASSLATGQGTVSGNTIYF.